Only one count was recorded for the clone carrying this TCR beta chain. In the authors' methods: Estimates of nucleated cell counts were drawn from the amplification of reference gene primers. Produced via immunoSEQ multiplex PCR; TCRdb's table is partial and in-frame only. V, J and clone size are taken as reported in that table, and D and trimming were inferred from the DNA itself. Of 350,000 to 450,000 clones listed, roughly four fifths were seen once; the top ten hold about 5%. The data stem from a study of blood T cell repertoires in COVID-19. Study as a whole: Nucleic acid was either cDNA or gDNA, and it came from T cells, B-cell-depleted T cells, or PBMCs.

CDR1 and CDR2 (germline): KGHSH, LQKENI. The trim removed 5 bases at V and 0 bases at J, leaving 6 bases unmatched. The CDR3 runs to 16 residues. The study drew participants aged about 18 to 95 years from some 24 US areas. Allocation to cohorts depended on clinical history reported by the participants. Specimen: PBMCs or T cells enriched from blood (not recorded which). The chain carries TRBV18 and TRBJ1-3; 8 nucleotides match TRBD1. The source is a woman aged 45 to 65 who had recovered from COVID-19. The CDR3 DNA sequence: TGTGCCAGCTCATTCGGGACAGGATCCTCTGGAAACACCATATATTTT. Its translation is CASSFGTGSSGNTIYF.